This T cell receptor beta chain was observed in a study of T cell clones after liver transplantation. Study-level points and caveats: Compared with third party-reactive sequences, donor-reactive ones declined more, independent of withdrawal success.

Points on this clone: Antigen specificity is unknown.

Sequenced by immunoSEQ multiplex PCR; TCRdb stores in-frame clones only, minus some. The table includes approximately 55,000 clones, around 75% detected once. The CDR3 is made up of 15 amino acids. The ends lost 6 bases at V and 3 bases at J; junction bases unmatched: 7. Germline CDR1 and CDR2: SQVTM and ANQGSEA. The receptor was isolated from a human donor who received a liver transplant. Sequencing was performed on CD4+ T cells from blood, taken before liver transplant. The V and J genes are TRBV29-1 and TRBJ2-7; 14 nucleotides agree with TRBD2. The CDR3 bases are TGCAGCGTGGTGGGGACTAGCGGGGGCTTCTACGAGCAGTACTTC. This codes for CSVVGTSGGFYEQYF.